The rows below give T cell receptor beta chains drawn from one sample of a study of blood T cell repertoires in COVID-19. Assay: immunoSEQ multiplex PCR; the TCRdb copy retains only in-frame clones and omits some. The sample records fewer than 120,000 clones, approximately 68% being singletons. Sequencing used peripheral blood. All receptors derive from a woman aged 60-75 years with acute or convalescent COVID-19. Each CDR3 is given with its conserved first and last residue. Each record gives: V gene, D gene, clone size, J gene, CDR3 DNA, CDR3 protein. D genes are given only for firm matches. A row's size may be missing; if present it is once, few, many or a size class.

>TRBV11-3|TRBD1|once|TRBJ2-7
TGTGCCAGCAGTCCGGGACAGGGAACCTACGAGCAGTACTTC
CASSPGQGTYEQYF
>TRBV6-5|-|-|TRBJ1-6
TGTGCCAGCAGTTCCGGAACAGTCAACTATAATTCACCCCTCCACTTT
CASSSGTVNYNSPLHF
>TRBV9|TRBD1|few|TRBJ1-2
TGTGCCAGCAGCGTAGGGGAGACAGGGCGGGAAGGCTACACCTTC
CASSVGETGREGYTF
>TRBV7-2|-|-|TRBJ2-1
TGTGCCAGCAGCTTAGACCTATTTGAGCAGTTCTTC
CASSLDLFEQFF
>TRBV5-3|TRBD2|-|TRBJ2-1
TGTGCCAGAAGCTTGATAGCGGGGGGGTGGAATGAGCAGTTCTTC
CARSLIAGGWNEQFF
>TRBV4-2|-|-|TRBJ1-1
TGTGCCAGCAGCCAGGACGGACAGACGAACACTGAAGCTTTCTTT
CASSQDGQTNTEAFF
>TRBV10-3|-|once|TRBJ1-2
TGTGCCATCAGGGGTCAGGGGAATGGCTACACCTTC
CAIRGQGNGYTF
>TRBV5-1|TRBD2|-|TRBJ2-3
TGCGCCAGTTACCGGACTAGCGGGCGGTCGGGGACAGATACGCAGTATTTT
CASYRTSGRSGTDTQYF
>TRBV3-1/TRBV3-2|-|many|TRBJ2-3
TGTGCCAGCAGCCAAGATTCAGGCACAGATACGCAGTATTTT
CASSQDSGTDTQYF
>TRBV5-1|TRBD1|-|TRBJ1-2
TGCGCCAGCAGCCAAACACAGGGGGACTATGGCTACACCTTC
CASSQTQGDYGYTF
>TRBV28|-|few|TRBJ1-5
TGTGCCAGCAGTTCCGCGCCCCTCTCGCGAAGCAATCAGCCCCAGCATTTT
CASSSAPLSRSNQPQHF
>TRBV19|-|-|TRBJ1-2
TGTGCCAGTAGTATTGGGAGGGGATTTAACTATGGCTACACCTTC
CASSIGRGFNYGYTF
>TRBV14|-|-|TRBJ2-1
TGTGCCAGCAGCCCCTGGGAGGCGCAGGGCTACAATGAGCAGTTCTTC
CASSPWEAQGYNEQFF
>TRBV12-3/TRBV12-4|-|-|TRBJ2-2
TGTGCCAGCAGGTATACTACCGGGGAGCTGTTTTTT
CASRYTTGELFF
>TRBV7-7|TRBD1|-|TRBJ2-2
TGTGCCAGCAGCACTGGACAGGGGGACACCGGGGAGCTGTTTTTT
CASSTGQGDTGELFF
>TRBV7-9|-|-|TRBJ1-2
TGTGCCAGCAGCTTGTTTCGGGGGGTAAGGGCCCAAAAGGGCTATGGCTACACCTTC
CASSLFRGVRAQKGYGYTF
>TRBV2|TRBD1|-|TRBJ1-5
TGTGCCAGCAGGACAGGGTATAGCAATCAGCCCCAGCATTTT
CASRTGYSNQPQHF
>TRBV5-1|TRBD1|-|TRBJ2-2
TGCGCCAGCAGCGGACAGGGGACGAACACCGGGGAGCTGTTTTTT
CASSGQGTNTGELFF
>TRBV5-6|-|-|TRBJ1-2
TGTGCCAGCAGCTGGGCGACGAGCGGGGGTAACTATGGCTACACCTTC
CASSWATSGGNYGYTF
>TRBV7-2|TRBD1|few|TRBJ1-1
TGTGCCAGCAGCTTGGTAACAGGGGGTCGGAACACTGAAGCTTTCTTT
CASSLVTGGRNTEAFF
>TRBV4-3|-|-|TRBJ1-5
TGCGCCAGCAGCCAACACAGGGATTATAGCAATCAGCCCCAGCATTTT
CASSQHRDYSNQPQHF
>TRBV30|-|-|TRBJ1-3
TGTGCCTGGAGTCGAAACCTAGGAGGAAACACCATATATTTT
CAWSRNLGGNTIYF
>TRBV18|-|-|TRBJ1-2
TGTGCCAGCTCACCGGGGCCAAGGGCCCAGAGTAACTATGGCTACACCTTC
CASSPGPRAQSNYGYTF
>TRBV19|-|-|TRBJ2-7
TGTGCCAGCCCGCTGCGAGTTTCCTACGAGCAGTACTTC
CASPLRVSYEQYF
>TRBV15|TRBD1|-|TRBJ1-6
TGTGCCACCAGCAGGCCGGGACAGGGACGAAATTCACCCCTCCACTTT
CATSRPGQGRNSPLHF
>TRBV18|-|-|TRBJ2-2
TGTGCCAGCTCCGCAATGGACATTTACACCGGGGAGCTGTTTTTT
CASSAMDIYTGELFF
>TRBV30|-|-|TRBJ1-1
TGTGCCTGCAGAGCCAGGGGCGCCGACACTGAAGCTTTCTTT
CACRARGADTEAFF
>TRBV30|-|few|TRBJ1-5
TGTGCCTGGAGCCACCAGGGGTTGCAAGTTAGTGTCGCGGGTCAGCCCCAGCATTTT
CAWSHQGLQVSVAGQPQHF
>TRBV5-1|-|-|TRBJ1-2
TGCGCCAGCAGCCTACTTGTGGGCGTAAACTATGGCTACACCTTC
CASSLLVGVNYGYTF
>TRBV5-1|-|-|TRBJ2-3
TGCGCCAGCATGCCAGGGAGGACAGATACGCAGTATTTT
CASMPGRTDTQYF
>TRBV2|TRBD1|once|TRBJ2-4
TGTGCCAGCAAACCCGACAGGGGAGCCAAAAACATTCAGTACTTC
CASKPDRGAKNIQYF
>TRBV6-5|TRBD1|-|TRBJ2-3
TGTGCCAGCAGTCTCGGTACAGGGGGATCCGATACGCAGTATTTT
CASSLGTGGSDTQYF
>TRBV18|-|-|TRBJ1-1
TGTGCCAGCTCATTCGCCCGAGCAGGGGAGACTGAAGCTTTCTTT
CASSFARAGETEAFF
>TRBV7-3|TRBD1|few|TRBJ2-3
TGTGCCAGCAGCCGGGACAGGGATTACACAGATACGCAGTATTTT
CASSRDRDYTDTQYF
>TRBV7-3|TRBD1|few|TRBJ1-1
TGTGCCTTACAGGGGGTGAACACTGAAGCTTTCTTT
CALQGVNTEAFF
>TRBV5-1|TRBD2|-|TRBJ2-1
TGCGCCAGCAGCACGAGCGGGCTAGCGGGGATAAATGAGCAGTTCTTC
CASSTSGLAGINEQFF
>TRBV12-3/TRBV12-4|-|-|TRBJ1-2
TGTGCCAGCACCAACTCTAGGGGCTATGGCTACACCTTC
CASTNSRGYGYTF
>TRBV28|TRBD1|once|TRBJ1-5
TGTGCCAGCAGTCCACCGAAAACAAAATGGACAGGGCACGGAGGACAGCCCCAGCATTTT
CASSPPKTKWTGHGGQPQHF
>TRBV19|-|-|TRBJ1-5
TGTGCCAGTAGGGAACAGGGAGTTAGCAATCAGCCCCAGCATTTT
CASREQGVSNQPQHF
>TRBV20-1|-|-|TRBJ1-4
TGCAGTGCCCTAGTGAATGAAAAACTGTTTTTT
CSALVNEKLFF
>TRBV11-2|-|few|TRBJ1-1
TGTGCCAGCAGCTTGTCAGGGGTGAACACTGAAGCTTTCTTT
CASSLSGVNTEAFF
>TRBV5-4|TRBD1|-|TRBJ2-7
TGTGCCAGCAGCTCCCCCCCGGGACAGGCTGAAGAGCAGTACTTC
CASSSPPGQAEEQYF
>TRBV7-9|TRBD1|-|TRBJ2-3
TGTGCCAGCAGCTTAGGACAGGGCGGAGATACGCAGTATTTT
CASSLGQGGDTQYF
>TRBV30|TRBD1|once|TRBJ1-2
TGTGCCTGGGACAGGGGTGGCTACACCTTC
CAWDRGGYTF
>TRBV5-8|TRBD1|-|TRBJ2-7
TGTGCCAGCAGCTCACGGACAGGGGTCCCCTACGAGCAGTACTTC
CASSSRTGVPYEQYF
>TRBV28|TRBD1|-|TRBJ1-2
TGTGCCAGCAGTCCATACAGGGGCAATCCTTATGGCTACACCTTC
CASSPYRGNPYGYTF
>TRBV28|-|few|TRBJ1-2
TGTGCCAGCACCTCCCCGCGTTCTTGGGGCTACACCTTC
CASTSPRSWGYTF
>TRBV9|-|-|TRBJ2-3
TGTGCCAGCAGCCCGCGGGGATTTTCTAGCACAGATACGCAGTATTTT
CASSPRGFSSTDTQYF
>TRBV6-2/TRBV6-3|TRBD2|-|TRBJ2-2
TGTGCCAGCAGTTCGCGACTAGCGGGGGGGCCCGGGGAGCTGTTTTTT
CASSSRLAGGPGELFF
>TRBV28|-|-|TRBJ1-2
TGTGCCAGCAGCTTATCCAGGGCGGCAAACTATGGCTACACCTTC
CASSLSRAANYGYTF
>TRBV30|TRBD1|-|TRBJ1-5
TGTGCCTGGAGTTCAAAAGGACAGGGTAAAGAGCCCCAGCATTTT
CAWSSKGQGKEPQHF